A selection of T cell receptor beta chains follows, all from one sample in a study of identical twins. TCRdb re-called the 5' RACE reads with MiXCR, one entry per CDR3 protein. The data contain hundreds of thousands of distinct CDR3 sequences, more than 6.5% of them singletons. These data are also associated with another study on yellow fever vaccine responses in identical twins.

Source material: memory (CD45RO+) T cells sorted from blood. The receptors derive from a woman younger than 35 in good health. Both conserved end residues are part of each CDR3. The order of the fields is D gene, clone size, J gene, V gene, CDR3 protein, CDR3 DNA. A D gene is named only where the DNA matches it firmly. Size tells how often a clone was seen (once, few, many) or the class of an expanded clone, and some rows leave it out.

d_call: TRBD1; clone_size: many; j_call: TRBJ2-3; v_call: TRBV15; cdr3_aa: CATSSRGGQGVGDTQYF; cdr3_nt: TGTGCCACCAGCAGTCGAGGAGGACAGGGGGTCGGAGATACGCAGTATTTT
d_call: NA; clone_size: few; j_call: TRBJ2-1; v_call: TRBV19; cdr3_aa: CASSTPGLLNEQFF; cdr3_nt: TGTGCCAGTAGTACCCCTGGACTCCTCAATGAGCAGTTCTTC
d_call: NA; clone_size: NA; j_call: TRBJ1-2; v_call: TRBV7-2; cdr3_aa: CASSPLEESGYTF; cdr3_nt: TGTGCCAGCAGCCCGCTCGAGGAGAGTGGCTACACCTTC
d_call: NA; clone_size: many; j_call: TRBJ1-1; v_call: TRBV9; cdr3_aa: CASSRGGTGVTEAFF; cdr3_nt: TGTGCCAGCAGTAGGGGGGGTACTGGGGTCACTGAAGCTTTCTTT
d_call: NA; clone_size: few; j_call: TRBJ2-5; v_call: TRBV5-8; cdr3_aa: CASSFGTPGETQYF; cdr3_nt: TGTGCCAGCAGTTTTGGGACACCTGGAGAGACCCAGTACTTC
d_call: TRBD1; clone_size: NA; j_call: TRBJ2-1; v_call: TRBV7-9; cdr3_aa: CASSLGLTGSYNEQFF; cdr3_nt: TGTGCCAGCAGCTTAGGCCTGACAGGGTCCTACAATGAGCAGTTCTTC
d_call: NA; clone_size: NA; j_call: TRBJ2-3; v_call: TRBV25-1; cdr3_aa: CASSESFGVGADTQYF; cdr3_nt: TGTGCCAGCAGTGAATCCTTCGGGGTGGGAGCAGATACGCAGTATTTT
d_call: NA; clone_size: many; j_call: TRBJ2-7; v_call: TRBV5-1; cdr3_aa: CASSFQAGNSYEQYF; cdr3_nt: TGCGCCAGCAGCTTTCAAGCAGGGAACTCCTACGAGCAGTACTTC
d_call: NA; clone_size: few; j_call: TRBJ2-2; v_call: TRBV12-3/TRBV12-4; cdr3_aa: CASRAASANTGELFF; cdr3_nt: TGTGCCAGCAGGGCCGCCTCCGCGAACACCGGGGAGCTGTTTTTT
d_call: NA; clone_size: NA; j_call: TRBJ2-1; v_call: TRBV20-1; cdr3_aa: CSANGHEQFF; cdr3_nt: TGCAGTGCTAACGGCCATGAGCAGTTCTTC
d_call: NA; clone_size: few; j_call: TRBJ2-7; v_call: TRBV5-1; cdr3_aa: CASSFDIRGPQYEQYF; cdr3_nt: TGCGCCAGCAGCTTTGATATCCGGGGCCCCCAATACGAGCAGTACTTC
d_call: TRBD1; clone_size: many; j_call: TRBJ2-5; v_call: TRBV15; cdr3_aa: CATSRGPGTGEETQYF; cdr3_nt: TGTGCCACCAGCAGGGGCCCCGGGACAGGGGAAGAGACCCAGTACTTC
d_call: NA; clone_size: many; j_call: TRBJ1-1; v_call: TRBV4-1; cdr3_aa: CASSQVGWRNTEAFF; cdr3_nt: TGCGCCAGCAGCCAAGTTGGGTGGCGGAACACTGAAGCTTTCTTT
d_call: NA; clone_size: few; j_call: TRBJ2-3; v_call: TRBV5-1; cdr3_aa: CASSLAKVSGSTDTQYF; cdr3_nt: TGCGCCAGCAGCTTGGCCAAGGTTTCTGGTAGCACAGATACGCAGTATTTT
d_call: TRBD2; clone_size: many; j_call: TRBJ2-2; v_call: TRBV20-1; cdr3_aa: CSARPSGTVGELFF; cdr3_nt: TGCAGTGCTAGGCCTAGCGGGACTGTCGGGGAGCTGTTTTTT
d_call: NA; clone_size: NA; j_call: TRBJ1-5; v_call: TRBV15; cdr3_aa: CATSSKGGQPQHF; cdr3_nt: TGTGCCACCAGTTCCAAAGGGGGACAGCCCCAGCATTTT
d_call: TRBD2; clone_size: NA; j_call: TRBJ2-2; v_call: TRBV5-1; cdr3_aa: CASSLYPSGGLNTGELFF; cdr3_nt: TGCGCCAGCAGCTTGTATCCTAGCGGGGGCCTAAACACCGGGGAGCTGTTTTTT
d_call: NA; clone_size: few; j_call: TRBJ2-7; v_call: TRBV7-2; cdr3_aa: CASSLEQVATEQYF; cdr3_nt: TGTGCCAGCAGCTTAGAGCAGGTGGCTACCGAGCAGTACTTC
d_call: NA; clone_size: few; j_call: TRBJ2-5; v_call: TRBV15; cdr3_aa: CATSRDPRGAQYF; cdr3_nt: TGTGCCACCAGCAGGGATCCCAGGGGTGCCCAGTACTTC
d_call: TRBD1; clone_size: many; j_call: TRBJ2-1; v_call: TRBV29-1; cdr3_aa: CSVEGQGGEQFF; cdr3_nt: TGCAGCGTTGAAGGACAGGGGGGAGAGCAGTTCTTC
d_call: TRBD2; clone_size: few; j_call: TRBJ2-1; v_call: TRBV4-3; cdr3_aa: CASSQEALAGMSSYNEQFF; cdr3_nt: TGCGCCAGCAGCCAAGAAGCACTAGCGGGTATGAGCTCCTACAATGAGCAGTTCTTC
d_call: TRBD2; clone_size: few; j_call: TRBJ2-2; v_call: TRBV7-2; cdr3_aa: CASSPSASGSTPTGELFF; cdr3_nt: TGTGCCAGCAGCCCCAGCGCTAGCGGGAGTACCCCCACCGGGGAGCTGTTTTTT
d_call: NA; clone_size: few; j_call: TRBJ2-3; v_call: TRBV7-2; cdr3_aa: CASSFADQQYF; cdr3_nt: TGTGCCAGCAGCTTTGCGGATCAGCAGTATTTT
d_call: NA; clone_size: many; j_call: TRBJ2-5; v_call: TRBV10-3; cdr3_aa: CAINKGLQETQYF; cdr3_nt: TGTGCCATCAACAAGGGCCTCCAAGAGACCCAGTACTTC
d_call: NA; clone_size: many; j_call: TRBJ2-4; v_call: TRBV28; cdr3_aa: CASSFYGVVAKNIQYF; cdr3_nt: TGTGCCAGCAGTTTTTATGGGGTGGTAGCCAAAAACATTCAGTACTTC
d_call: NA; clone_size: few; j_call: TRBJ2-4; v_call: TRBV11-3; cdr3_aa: CASSPNTENIQYF; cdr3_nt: TGTGCCAGCAGCCCCAACACAGAAAACATTCAGTACTTC
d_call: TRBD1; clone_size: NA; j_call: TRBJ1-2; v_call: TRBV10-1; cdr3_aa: CASSESDRPVF; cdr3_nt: TGCGCCAGCAGTGAATCGGACAGGCCGGTCTTC
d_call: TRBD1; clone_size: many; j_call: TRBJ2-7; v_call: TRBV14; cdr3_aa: CASSHWDRGPGEQYF; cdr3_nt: TGTGCCAGCAGCCATTGGGACAGGGGGCCCGGCGAGCAGTACTTC
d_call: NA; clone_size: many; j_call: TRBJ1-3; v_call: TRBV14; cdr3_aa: CASSQKAASGNTIYF; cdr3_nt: TGTGCCAGCAGCCAGAAAGCGGCCTCTGGAAACACCATATATTTT
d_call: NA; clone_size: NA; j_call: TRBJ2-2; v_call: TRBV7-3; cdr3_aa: CASSQGQRERTGELFF; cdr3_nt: TGTGCCAGCAGCCAGGGTCAGAGGGAGCGCACCGGGGAGCTGTTTTTT
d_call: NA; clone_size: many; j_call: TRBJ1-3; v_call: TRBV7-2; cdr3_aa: CASSLPGSGNTIYF; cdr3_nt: TGTGCCAGCAGCTTACCGGGCTCTGGAAACACCATATATTTT
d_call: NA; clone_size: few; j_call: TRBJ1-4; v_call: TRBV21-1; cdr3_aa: CASSTAKPGRSPDEKLFF; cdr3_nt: TGTGCCAGCAGCACGGCTAAACCAGGACGGAGCCCTGATGAAAAACTGTTTTTT
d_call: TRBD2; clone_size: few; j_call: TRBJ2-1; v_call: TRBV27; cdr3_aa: CASERFGPSGISYNEQFF; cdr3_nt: TGTGCCAGCGAGCGCTTTGGGCCTAGCGGGATTTCCTACAATGAGCAGTTCTTC
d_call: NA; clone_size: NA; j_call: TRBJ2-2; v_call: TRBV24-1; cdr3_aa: CATNAGIDHTGELFF; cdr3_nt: TGTGCCACCAACGCGGGGATAGATCACACCGGGGAGCTGTTTTTT
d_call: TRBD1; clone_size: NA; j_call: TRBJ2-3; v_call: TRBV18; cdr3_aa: CASSADRGQDTQYF; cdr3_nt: TGTGCCAGCTCAGCGGACAGGGGACAGGATACGCAGTATTTT
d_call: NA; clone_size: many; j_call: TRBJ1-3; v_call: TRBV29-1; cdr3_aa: CSVLGQLSGNTIYF; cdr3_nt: TGCAGCGTTCTAGGACAACTCTCGGGGAACACCATATATTTT
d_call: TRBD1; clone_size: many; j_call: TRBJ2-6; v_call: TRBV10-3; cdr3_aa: CAISSTGGQSGANVLTF; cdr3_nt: TGTGCCATCAGTTCGACAGGGGGGCAATCTGGGGCCAACGTCCTGACTTTC
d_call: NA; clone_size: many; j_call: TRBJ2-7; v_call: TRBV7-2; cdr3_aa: CASSLELGAYEQYF; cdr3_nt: TGTGCCAGCAGCTTAGAGTTGGGAGCCTACGAGCAGTACTTC
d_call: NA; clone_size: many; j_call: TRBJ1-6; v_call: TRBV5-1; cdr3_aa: CASSFQVGPNSPLHF; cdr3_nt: TGCGCCAGCAGCTTTCAGGTTGGGCCCAATTCACCCCTCCACTTT
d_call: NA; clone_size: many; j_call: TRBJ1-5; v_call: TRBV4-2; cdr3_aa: CASSPSGPPQGQPQHF; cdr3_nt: TGTGCCAGCAGCCCCTCGGGACCCCCACAGGGTCAGCCCCAGCATTTT
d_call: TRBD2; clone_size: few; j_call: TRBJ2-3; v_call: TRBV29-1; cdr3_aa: CSARTSGISTDTQYF; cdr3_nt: TGCAGCGCTCGGACTAGCGGGATCAGCACAGATACGCAGTATTTT
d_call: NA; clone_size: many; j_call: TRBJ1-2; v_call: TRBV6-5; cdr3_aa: CASSRGNYGYTF; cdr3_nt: TGTGCCAGCAGCCGGGGAAACTATGGCTACACCTTC
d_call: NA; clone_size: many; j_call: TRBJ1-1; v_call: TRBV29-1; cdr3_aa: CSVVEMNTEAFF; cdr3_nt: TGCAGCGTTGTAGAGATGAACACTGAAGCTTTCTTT
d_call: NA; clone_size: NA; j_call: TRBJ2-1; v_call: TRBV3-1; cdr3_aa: CASSQAIHTTRALHNEQFF; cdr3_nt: TGTGCCAGCAGCCAAGCAATCCATACCACTCGGGCACTACACAATGAGCAGTTCTTC
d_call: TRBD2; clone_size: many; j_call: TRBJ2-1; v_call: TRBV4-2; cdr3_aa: CASSQDPSGGYNEQFF; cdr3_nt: TGTGCCAGCAGCCAAGATCCTAGCGGGGGATACAATGAGCAGTTCTTC
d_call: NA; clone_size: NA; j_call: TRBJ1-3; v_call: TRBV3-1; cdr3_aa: CASSHRAGNTIYF; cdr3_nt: TGTGCCAGCAGCCACAGGGCTGGAAACACCATATATTTT
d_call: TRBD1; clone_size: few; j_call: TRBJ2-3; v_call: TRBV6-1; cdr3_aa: CASRQGQGPLGTQYF; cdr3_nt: TGTGCCAGCAGGCAGGGACAGGGGCCGCTGGGTACGCAGTATTTT
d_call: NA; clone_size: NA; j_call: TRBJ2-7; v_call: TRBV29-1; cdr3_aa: CSILTAYEQYF; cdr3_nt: TGCAGCATCTTGACAGCCTACGAGCAGTACTTC
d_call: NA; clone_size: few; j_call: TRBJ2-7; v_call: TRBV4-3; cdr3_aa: CASSQDLVGSYEQYF; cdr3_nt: TGCGCCAGCAGCCAAGATCTAGTCGGCTCCTACGAGCAGTACTTC